What follows are 5 T cell receptor beta chains derived from one specimen sequenced in a study of vaccination effects on CD4 cells after COVID-19. Following culture for around 10 days, CD4+ T cells were isolated. Method: immunoSEQ multiplex PCR; TCRdb's copy keeps in-frame clones and lacks some. The sample gives roughly 68,000 clones, 72% of which show up once; approximately 24% is in the top ten. Their antigens remain unidentified. The sequences come from CD4+ T cells from PBMCs cultured without peptide, collected before COVID-19 vaccination. All receptors derive from a human donor who had a prior SARS-CoV-2 infection.

This clone was seen a few times. V is TRBV5-6 and J is TRBJ1-3, with 7 bases lining up with TRBD1. This CDR3 spans 13 amino acids. Germline lookup yields CDR1 SGHDT and CDR2 YYEEEE. The ends lost 0 bases at V and 9 bases at J; junction bases unmatched: 3. DNA for the CDR3: TGTGCCAGCAGCTTGGACAGGGGACCCACCATATATTTT. Encoded protein: CASSLDRGPTIYF.

This clone showed up just once. The chain recombines TRBV11-2 with TRBJ2-1, with 12 bases matching TRBD2. Germline lookup yields CDR1 SGHAT and CDR2 FQNNGV. J gave up 7 bases and V 5 bases, and 6 bases lay outside the gene matches. The CDR3 has 15 residues. CDR3 loop: CASSPLTSGGNEQFF. Written as DNA, the CDR3 is TGTGCCAGCAGCCCCCTTACTAGCGGGGGGAATGAGCAGTTCTTC. Full variable domain (rest looked up from reference TRBV11-2 and TRBJ2-1): EAGVAQSPRYKIIEKRQSVAFWCNPISGHATLYWYQQILGQGPKLLIQFQNNGVVDDSQLPKDRFSAERLKGVDSTLKIQPAKLEDSAVYLCASSPLTSGGNEQFFGPGTRLTVL.

V and J are TRBV15 and TRBJ1-2; no firm D call. The V end lost 0 bases, the J end lost 8 bases, and 13 bases lay between the germline ends. CDR3 length: 14 amino acids. Germline V gene data show CDR1 as LNHNV and CDR2 as YYDKDF (reference sequence). The CDR3 region is CATSRDRRAGGYTF. The CDR3 coding sequence is TGTGCCACCAGCAGAGATAGGAGGGCTGGCGGCTACACCTTC.

The chain couples TRBV4-2 to TRBJ2-7, with 10 bases aligning to TRBD2. The V segment lost 4 bases and the J segment 2 bases; nucleotides outside the gene matches: 2. Germline lookup yields CDR1 LGHNA and CDR2 YNFKEQ. There are 14 residues in the CDR3. CDR3 residues: CASSRTSGAYEQYF. Here the CDR3 DNA reads TGTGCCAGCAGCCGGACTAGCGGAGCCTACGAGCAGTACTTC.

The chain employs TRBV2 and TRBJ2-3, with D unresolved. The CDR3 runs 14 residues. Germline V lookup: CDR1 SNHLY, CDR2 FYNNEI. Trimming took off 6 bases at V and 0 bases at J, with 10 bases between the two ends. CDR3 sequence (DNA): TGTGCCAGCAGCGATGTTCATAGCACAGATACGCAGTATTTT. Translated, it gives CASSDVHSTDTQYF.